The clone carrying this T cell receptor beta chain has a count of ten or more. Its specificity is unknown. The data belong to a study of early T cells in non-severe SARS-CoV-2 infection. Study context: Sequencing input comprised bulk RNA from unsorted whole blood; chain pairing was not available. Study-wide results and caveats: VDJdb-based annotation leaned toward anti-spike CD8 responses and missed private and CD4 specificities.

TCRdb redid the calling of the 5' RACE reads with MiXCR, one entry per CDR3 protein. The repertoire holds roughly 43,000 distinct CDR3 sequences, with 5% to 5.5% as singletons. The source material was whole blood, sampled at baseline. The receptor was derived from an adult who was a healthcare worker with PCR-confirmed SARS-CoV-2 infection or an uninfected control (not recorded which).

The CDR3 protein is CASSETRGVYNEQFF. The CDR3 region has the DNA TGTGCCAGCAGTGAAACCAGGGGGGTCTACAATGAGCAGTTCTTC. The V gene is TRBV2, the J gene TRBJ2-1; the D gene is possibly TRBD1 (7 bases). The CDR3 sequence is 15 residues long. Trimming took 2 bases from V and 3 from J, leaving 11 bases between them. The germline V gene encodes CDR1 SNHLY and CDR2 FYNNEI.